The clone carrying this T cell receptor beta chain has only one observation. Its antigen is still unknown. These data are taken from a study of cytomegalovirus exposure and HLA in healthy donors. Overall study findings and caveats: TCR beta sequences numbering roughly 18,000 were associated with HLA alleles at 0.05 false discovery rate in a later analysis. Equally common other TCR beta chains were less clonally expanded than HLA-associated ones, a later analysis found.

Germline values: CDR1 PRHDT, CDR2 FYEKMQ (reference sequence). Unmatched junction bases numbered 4, after V lost 4 bases and J lost 0 bases. This CDR3 has 15 amino acids. With 60 Vbeta and 13 Jbeta primers, the PCR was carried out. Measured with immunoSEQ multiplex PCR; TCRdb has only the in-frame clones, and not every one. Of approximately 170,000 clones listed, approximately 81% are singletons. Sequencing input: PBMCs. The TCR comes from a male donor in good health and CMV-seronegative. The J gene is TRBJ2-3, the V gene TRBV13, with 7 nucleotides matching TRBD2. As DNA, the CDR3 is TGTGCCAGCAGCTCATTGGGGGGGAGCACAGATACGCAGTATTTT. It specifies CASSSLGGSTDTQYF.